This TCR beta chain was identified in a study of T-cell memory formation after mild COVID-19. Across the whole study: In these data, TCR clusters were largely donor specific. Study observations and caveats: Researchers report contracting CD4+ clones mostly in CM and EM, with CD8+ clones in EMRA. CD4/CD8 balance characterized clones contracting day 15 to 85, and CD4+ skew characterized later expanders.

This clonotype has ten or more counts. Its matching antigen is unknown. TCRdb re-called the 5' RACE reads with MiXCR, one entry per CDR3 protein. The repertoire holds 100,000 to 130,000 distinct CDR3 sequences, around 15% seen once, with around 43% in the top ten. The clonotype comes from a man aged 18 to 35 who had mild COVID-19 (a few samples of this study predate the infection). Cell type and time point are not known. Sequencing was done on a sample of PBMCs or a T cell subset sorted from them (not recorded which).

The CDR3: CAISETSGSNTGELFF. CDR3 bases: TGTGCCATCAGTGAGACTAGCGGCTCGAACACCGGGGAGCTGTTTTTT. This chain joins TRBV10-3 and TRBJ2-2; TRBD2 matches at 8 bases. V trimming: 2 bases; J trimming: 0 bases; junction bases outside the gene matches: 2. This CDR3 contains 16 residues. CDR1 and CDR2 (germline): ENHRY, SYGVKD.